This T cell receptor (beta chain) was sequenced during a study of T cells in Graves' hyperthyroidism and ophthalmopathy. Authors of the study amplified TCR beta CDR3 regions from RNA transcripts. An initial round of RT-PCR targeting the TCR CDR3 relied on the HTBI primer set. TCRdb re-called the multiplex PCR reads with MiXCR, one entry per CDR3 protein. Altogether around 800,000 distinct CDR3 sequences are present, about 38% being singletons, with the ten largest covering 8% to 9%. Per the germline V gene, CDR1 is ENHRY and CDR2 is SYGVKD. This CDR3 spans 13 amino acids. V was shortened by 4 bases and J by 11 bases, with 15 bases between the two germline ends. Study-level results: Most thyroid clonotypes expanded above 0.001 were also detected in blood.

Details on this clonotype: The antigen remains undetermined.

This clonotype originated in a man aged 18 to 30 with Graves' hyperthyroidism. The chain recombines TRBV10-3 with TRBJ1-5, with a possible D match to TRBD1 (6 bases). Sequencing was performed on blood. The CDR3 region is CAISGTVQETQHF. In nucleotides, the CDR3 is TGTGCCATCAGTGGGACAGTCCAAGAGACCCAGCATTTT.